This T cell receptor (beta chain) comes out of a study of T cells after yellow fever vaccination. The study, taken as a whole, reports: There was a small share of clonotypes that showed up in both the CD4 and CD8 compartments. It was the secondary response that reached its peak faster, day 5 versus 15, but it was weaker. The booster response re-showed most primary clones: around 95% CD4, around 85% CD8. Contamination of FACS-sorted repertoires by abundant clonotypes from the bulk population could occur.

This clonotype has only a few counts. Its antigen remains unknown. Germline V gene lookup returns CDR1 SGHVS and CDR2 FQNEAQ. With V trimmed by 4 bases and J by 2 bases, 12 bases remained unmatched. CDR3 length equals 18 residues. Via MiXCR, TCRdb re-called the 5' RACE reads, giving one row per CDR3 protein. The sample has about 300,000 distinct CDR3 sequences, around 7% seen once. Material: PBMCs, obtained roughly 46 days after the first yellow fever vaccination. The TCR sequence derives from a young man who received the YFV17D yellow fever vaccine. The rearrangement joins TRBV7-8 to TRBJ1-4, with 8 bases identical to TRBD1. CDR3 nucleotide sequence: TGTGCCAGCAGCTGGGGGGCAGGGGGCATGGGGACTAATGAAAAACTGTTTTTT. The encoded protein is CASSWGAGGMGTNEKLFF.